This T cell receptor beta chain was recorded in a study of cytomegalovirus exposure and HLA in healthy donors. The PCR ran on 60 Vbeta and 13 Jbeta primers. This table comes from immunoSEQ multiplex PCR, and its TCRdb copy is limited to in-frame clones, with some not included. The sample has 150,000 to 200,000 clones, around 80% seen once; the top ten hold roughly 1.5%. CDR3 length: 14 amino acids. Germline-derived CDR1 and CDR2 are LGHNT and FRNRAP. As regards this clone: An end of the junction differs from the germline gene, which may be a read error.

Sequencing was performed on PBMCs. The source of this sequence is a woman aged 18-35 years in good health and CMV-seronegative. The chain carries TRBV12-5 and TRBJ2-4, with D tentatively TRBD2 (6 bases). CDR3 sequence: CASSTGGAKNSQYF. The CDR3 DNA sequence: TGTGCTAGTTCAACCGGGGGTGCCAAAAACAGTCAGTACTTC.